This TCR beta chain was profiled in a study of blood T cells in healthy people across ages. Turning to the study itself: Template switching captured about one barcoded beta molecule per two T cells.

General study points: Estimated diversity across one million T cells was deemed an underestimate.

Healthy Caucasians from Russia aged about 6 to 95 served as donors. A second 7 to 11 cycle PCR used barcoded and J-beta primers. Paired-end reads containing CDR3 totaled no fewer than 2.5 million for each sample. TCRdb ran MiXCR on the 5' RACE reads and lists one entry per CDR3 protein. The data hold about 280,000 distinct CDR3 sequences, with roughly 26% observed a single time. This clonotype has only a few counts. Antigen: not known. The clonotype was recovered from a woman in her seventies in good health. The sample taken for sequencing was blood.

As DNA, the CDR3 is TGTGCCAGCAGCTTAAAAGGGGGTGGGACAGCAAATTCACCCCTCCACTTT. As protein: CASSLKGGGTANSPLHF. The V call is TRBV7-2, the J call TRBJ1-6; 7 bases are shared with TRBD1. The V gene's germline CDR1 is SGHTA and CDR2 FQGNSA. V dropped 2 bases and J dropped 7; count of bases not matched to a gene: 11. CDR3 length: 17 residues.